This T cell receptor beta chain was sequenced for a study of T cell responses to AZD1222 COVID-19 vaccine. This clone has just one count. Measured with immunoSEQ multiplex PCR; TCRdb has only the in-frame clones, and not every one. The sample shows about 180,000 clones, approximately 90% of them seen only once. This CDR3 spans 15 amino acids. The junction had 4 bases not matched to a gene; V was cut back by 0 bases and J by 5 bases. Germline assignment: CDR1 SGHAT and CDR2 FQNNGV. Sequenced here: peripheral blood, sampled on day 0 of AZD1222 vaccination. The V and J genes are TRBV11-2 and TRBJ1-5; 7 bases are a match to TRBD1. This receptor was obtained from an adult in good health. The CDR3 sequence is CASSLDDREYQPQHF. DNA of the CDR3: TGTGCCAGCAGCTTAGATGACAGGGAATATCAGCCCCAGCATTTT.